Described below is a single TCR beta chain sequence and its context. The target antigen is unknown. RNA was isolated and reverse transcribed to cDNA, the sequencing template. Generated by immunoSEQ multiplex PCR, the TCRdb table keeps only in-frame clones and is missing some. This sample has nearly 200,000 clones, with 55% to 70% found just once. The CDR3 covers 15 residues. Trimming removed 1 base at V and 4 bases at J, with 14 bases between. From germline, CDR1 is SGDLS and CDR2 YYNGEE. The sample originates from a study of CD8+ T cells in alopecia areata. Across the study: Tofacitinib administration persisted for 6 to 18 months, succeeded by 6 months off drug.

Described treatment: oral pan-JAK inhibitor, 5-10 mg twice daily. Lesional scalp punch biopsies and peripheral blood were collected from alopecia areata patients. Findings and caveats of the study: Scalp clonality decreased significantly with tofacitinib, and so did expanded CD8+ clones among the top 100. TCR sharing was clearer in mice than between patients, perhaps partly owing to patient HLA diversity.

The sequencing here drew on CD4+ T cells sorted from blood, taken at week 24, from a patient treated with tofacitinib. The receptor was isolated from a human donor with alopecia areata. The rearrangement links TRBV9 to TRBJ2-5; perhaps TRBD1 as D (7 bases). CDR3 DNA sequence: TGTGCCAGCAGCGTATCAGGGGGAGGAGGAGAGACCCAGTACTTC. This codes for CASSVSGGGGETQYF.